The sequence of this T cell receptor (beta chain) was determined in a study of a mutant IDH1 vaccine in newly diagnosed glioma. Study context: Patients had received radiotherapy, temozolomide, or both previously, most receiving both.

Documented time point: baseline, week 1 (first vaccination visit). Treatment noted: pre-vaccination baseline after standard-of-care therapy. Astrocytomas that were new, WHO grade 3 or 4, IDH1-mutant and ATRX-lost were present in the donors. Whole-study findings and limits: Pseudoprogression apparently lacked any relation to changes in top peripheral T cell clonotypes. Overall, just under 95% of patients had vaccine-induced immune responses.

Measured with immunoSEQ multiplex PCR; TCRdb has only the in-frame clones, and not every one. The sample records 59,000 or so clones, around 90% being singletons. Points on this clone: Its antigen is currently unknown.

The CDR3 totals 11 residues. V lost 6 bases and J 6 bases, leaving 10 bases between the germline ends. Germline values: CDR1 DFQATT, CDR2 SNEGSKA (reference sequence). The receptor comes from a man aged 50-59 years with glioma. The sequencing used PBMCs, collected from a glioma patient treated with radiotherapy, temozolomide or both. This chain uses TRBV20-1 with TRBJ2-3; D not certain. The CDR3 bases are TGCAGTGCCCCCCTGTGGGATACGCAGTATTTT. It translates to CSAPLWDTQYF.